The rows below give T cell receptor beta chains drawn from one sample of a study of T cell responses to AZD1222 COVID-19 vaccine. Measured with immunoSEQ multiplex PCR; TCRdb has only the in-frame clones, and not every one. Here the sample spans more than 80,000 clones, about nine tenths being singletons. Sequenced here: peripheral blood, sampled on day 0 of AZD1222 vaccination. The receptor source for this set is an adult in good health. The CDR3 runs from the conserved cysteine through the conserved F or W. The D gene is left open where the match is weak. Clone size is given for some rows only: seen once, a few or many times, or a class if the clone is expanded.

TRBV11-2,NA,NA,TRBJ2-7,TGTGCCAGCGATCCCCTGCAGGCCTACGAGCAGTACTTC,CASDPLQAYEQYF
TRBV9,NA,NA,TRBJ1-2,TGTGCCAGCAGCCCCGACGGGAATAACTATGGCTACACCTTC,CASSPDGNNYGYTF
TRBV4-3,TRBD1,NA,TRBJ2-2,TGCGCCAGCAGCTATGACAGGGCCGGGGAGCTGTTTTTT,CASSYDRAGELFF
TRBV5-5,NA,NA,TRBJ1-1,TGTGCCAGCAGCTTGGGATGGACCCAATTT,CASSLGWTQF
TRBV7-6,NA,NA,TRBJ1-4,TGTGCCAGCAGTCGCGACACAGAAAAACTGTTTTTT,CASSRDTEKLFF
TRBV12-5,NA,once,TRBJ2-3,TGTGCTAGTGGTCCAACGCAAGCCACAGATACGCAGTATTTT,CASGPTQATDTQYF
TRBV19,NA,once,TRBJ2-7,TGTGCCAGTAGTCCTAGGGGAATATCCTACGAGCAGTACTTC,CASSPRGISYEQYF
TRBV6-2/TRBV6-3,NA,NA,TRBJ2-3,TGTGCCAGCAGTTACTCGTGGGAGAGCACAGATACGCAGTATTTT,CASSYSWESTDTQYF
TRBV19,TRBD1,NA,TRBJ1-2,TGTGCCAGTAGGGACAGGGCGAACTATGGCTACACCTTC,CASRDRANYGYTF
TRBV29-1,NA,NA,TRBJ2-1,TGCAGCGCTCTGGACTTGCAAAATGACAATGAGCAGTTCTTC,CSALDLQNDNEQFF
TRBV6-5,NA,NA,TRBJ1-2,TGTGCCAGCAGAAGGGCCCCAGCGGCCTATGGCTACACCTTC,CASRRAPAAYGYTF
TRBV7-9,NA,NA,TRBJ1-2,TGTGCCAGCAGCCCCCGGGACCGAAAAGAGGACAACTATGGCTACACCTTC,CASSPRDRKEDNYGYTF
TRBV15,NA,NA,TRBJ1-5,TGTGCCACAAATTTTCAGGGGACTCAGCCCCAGCATTTT,CATNFQGTQPQHF
TRBV7-9,TRBD1,NA,TRBJ2-7,TGTGCCAGCAGCTTAGAAGCAGGGGGCGAGCAGTACTTC,CASSLEAGGEQYF
TRBV19,TRBD2,NA,TRBJ2-2,TGTGCCAGTAGTATTTCGGGGGGTAACACCGGGGAGCTGTTTTTT,CASSISGGNTGELFF
TRBV13,TRBD2,NA,TRBJ2-1,TGTGCCAGCAGCCTACTTTCAGCGGGGGGCCCGTACAATGAGCAGTTCTTC,CASSLLSAGGPYNEQFF
TRBV19,NA,NA,TRBJ1-6,TGTGCCAGTAGTATAGCGCAGGGGCTGAATTCACCCCTCCACTTT,CASSIAQGLNSPLHF
TRBV4-1,NA,NA,TRBJ1-5,TGCGCCAGCAGCAGCCTCATTGTGAATCAGCCCCAGCATTTT,CASSSLIVNQPQHF
TRBV7-3,NA,once,TRBJ1-1,TGTGCCAGCAGCGAAAGGGCAGCGAACACTGAAGCTTTCTTT,CASSERAANTEAFF
TRBV5-1,NA,once,TRBJ2-5,TGCGCCAGCAGCCTGGCGCAAGAGACCCAGTACTTC,CASSLAQETQYF
TRBV7-7,NA,NA,TRBJ2-5,TGTGCTAGCAGCCCGACGAGGGTAGCAGAGACCCAGTACTTC,CASSPTRVAETQYF
TRBV4-2,NA,NA,TRBJ2-2,TGTGCCAGCAGCCAAGTGGCACTCCTTGAGAACACCGGGGAGCTGTTTTTT,CASSQVALLENTGELFF
TRBV9,NA,NA,TRBJ2-2,TGTGCCAGCAGCGTTGAGTTGCCGGGGAACACCGGGGAGCTGTTTTTT,CASSVELPGNTGELFF